This TCR beta chain is drawn from a study of cytomegalovirus exposure and HLA in healthy donors. It was with 60 Vbeta and 13 Jbeta primers that the PCR ran. Generated by immunoSEQ multiplex PCR, the TCRdb table keeps only in-frame clones and is missing some. The profile covers about 60,000 clones, with about 90% appearing a single time and roughly 1.5% taken by the ten largest. Broader study findings: The study assumed roughly uniform donor sequencing depth for presence/absence analyses.

This clone has a single count. Its antigen is not identified. Germline assignment: CDR1 MDHEN and CDR2 SYDVKM. This CDR3 is 12 amino acids long. V was trimmed by 6 bases and J by 0 bases, leaving 5 bases between them. This receptor was taken from a young man in good health and CMV-seronegative. The specimen was PBMCs. The chain links TRBV28 to TRBJ2-5, with a tentative D call TRBD2 (5 bases). CDR3 amino acids: CASREDQETQYF. CDR3 DNA sequence: TGTGCCAGCAGGGAGGACCAAGAGACCCAGTACTTC.